Reported below is one TCR beta chain. The antigen it recognizes is unknown. The input lacks base qualities; no much larger clone sits a single base away. This specimen belongs to a study of lymphopenia after photon versus proton radiotherapy (dated by TCRdb to between 2018 and 2021). Study-wide context: Photon and proton radiation therapy were compared by the study for their immunological effects in patients with gastrointestinal tumors who developed high-grade lymphopenia. A cohort of approximately 20 patients with gastrointestinal tumors who received either photon or proton therapy and subsequently developed lymphopenia was included. The goal of the study was to describe how the two radiation modalities differ in their effects on the immune system. Study-wide findings and limitations: Once the lymphocyte count had reached its nadir, the repertoires of photon-treated patients showed oligoclonal expansion, particularly of CD8+ Temra cells, and this expansion drove the decline in diversity. The survival association was examined only in patients who died, and the authors described better survival with proton therapy as a possibility, not as a demonstrated result. Across the cohort, a larger post-nadir drop in TCR diversity was inversely correlated with overall survival time among patients who died. Relative stability during treatment was observed in proton-treated patients, whereas loss of naive T cells and TCR diversity and gain of effector/memory populations were observed in photon-treated patients.

The library was generated by the immunoSEQ multiplex PCR assay. Alongside multiparametric flow cytometry, deep sequencing of rearranged TCR beta loci was used to profile the T cell repertoires. The table was pulled from immuneACCESS by TCRdb, which kept in-frame rearrangements only. Such tables lose some clones; where checked, under half of the loss comes from unresolved V genes, and the rest has no known cause. The sample records fewer than 50,000 clones, 65% to 90% of which are singletons. The biggest ten clones account for 2.2% of the sample. Deletion took 7 bases off V and 3 bases off J, with a span of 18 bases between the germline ends. From cysteine to phenylalanine, the CDR3 is 16 amino acids long. Of the read, only the CDR3 DNA is kept; its 48 bases are in frame from base 1. The germline V gene (reference sequence) sets CDR1 to LNHDA and CDR2 to SQIVND.

Recombination linked TRBV19 to TRBJ1-4; the D region possibly corresponds to TRBD1 (5 bases align). Source: peripheral blood, taken from a patient treated with photon-based radiotherapy. The TCR was taken from a man aged 40-49 years with gastric cancer. CDR3 sequence: CASIQGGGGANEKLFF. The nucleotides read TGTGCCAGTATCCAAGGCGGCGGGGGAGCTAATGAAAAACTGTTTTTT. With the portions outside the CDR3 filled from the reference TRBV19 and TRBJ1-4 genes, the complete variable region becomes DGGITQSPKYLFRKEGQNVTLSCEQNLNHDAMYWYRQDPGQGLRLIYYSQIVNDFQKGDIAEGYSVSREKKESFPLTVTSAQKNPTAFYLCASIQGGGGANEKLFFGSGTQLSVL.